The TCR beta chain described here comes from a study of PD-1 blockade in classical Hodgkin lymphoma. Study results and caveats: Prior to therapy, complete responders displayed diversity much like that of newly diagnosed patients. Repertoires differed for reasons still undefined, possibly disease activity or prior therapy. Lower baseline TCR diversity was reported for newly diagnosed patients than for healthy donors.

Worth noting for this clone: Its specificity is unknown. The sample contains more than one DNA sequence encoding this CDR3.

Every one of the patients relapsed after autologous stem cell transplantation (brentuximab vedotin exposure was variable). Best overall response was complete response, partial response or progressive disease in these relapsed/refractory classical Hodgkin lymphoma patients. V shed 1 base and J 4 bases; nucleotides not matched to a gene: 5. The CDR3 consists of 15 residues. Germline V gene lookup returns CDR1 SGHTA and CDR2 FQGNSA. Profiled with immunoSEQ multiplex PCR; TCRdb holds only in-frame clones, not every one. The sample holds around 150,000 clones, 78% seen once. This TCR was sampled from a human donor with classical Hodgkin lymphoma. Sequenced here: peripheral blood mononuclear cells (PBMCs), sampled before the second cycle of nivolumab. J is TRBJ2-7 and V is TRBV7-2; 9 bases map to TRBD1. CDR3 bases: TGTGCCAGCAGCTTAGGCGGACAGGGGTTTTACGAGCAGTACTTC. It is translated as CASSLGGQGFYEQYF. The full variable domain, completed using reference TRBV7-2 and TRBJ2-7, is GAGVSQSPSNKVTEKGKDVELRCDPISGHTALYWYRQSLGQGLEFLIYFQGNSAPDKSGLPSDRFSAERTGGSVSTLTIQRTQQEDSAVYLCASSLGGQGFYEQYFGPGTRLTVT.